These T cell receptor beta chains were read from a single sample in a study of T cell repertoires in cytomegalovirus infection. TCRdb passed the reads through MiXCR, listing each CDR3 protein once. The sample lists more than 350,000 distinct CDR3 sequences; roughly 30% were seen once. Sequenced sample: PBMCs. The receptors originated from a human donor in good health (CMV status not recorded). Some clones in this sample may be carry-over from other donors' samples. Both conserved end residues are part of each CDR3. The order of the fields is clone size, V gene, D gene, J gene, CDR3 protein, CDR3 DNA. A D gene is named only where the DNA matches it firmly. Expanded clones are given a class, and other clones once, few, many or no size at all.

clone size: -; V gene: TRBV7-6; D gene: TRBD1; J gene: TRBJ1-5; CDR3 protein: CASSPGTGPTQPQHF; CDR3 DNA: TGTGCCAGCAGCCCTGGGACAGGGCCGACTCAGCCCCAGCATTTT
clone size: -; V gene: TRBV19; D gene: TRBD1; J gene: TRBJ1-5; CDR3 protein: CASRRTGGNQPQHF; CDR3 DNA: TGTGCCAGTCGAAGGACAGGCGGCAATCAGCCCCAGCATTTT
clone size: few; V gene: TRBV6-2/TRBV6-3; D gene: -; J gene: TRBJ2-2; CDR3 protein: CAAGGHRNTGELFF; CDR3 DNA: TGTGCCGCCGGGGGTCACCGGAACACCGGGGAGCTGTTTTTT
clone size: -; V gene: TRBV23-1; D gene: TRBD1; J gene: TRBJ1-5; CDR3 protein: CASSQTRGQVHQPQHF; CDR3 DNA: TGCGCCAGCAGTCAAACGAGAGGACAGGTCCATCAGCCCCAGCATTTT
clone size: -; V gene: TRBV12-3/TRBV12-4; D gene: -; J gene: TRBJ2-7; CDR3 protein: CASSSRVSSSYEQYF; CDR3 DNA: TGTGCCAGCAGTTCCCGGGTATCGAGCTCCTACGAGCAGTACTTC
clone size: few; V gene: TRBV7-9; D gene: TRBD1; J gene: TRBJ1-2; CDR3 protein: CASSTTDRAVSRGYTF; CDR3 DNA: TGTGCCAGCAGCACTACCGACAGGGCTGTTTCACGTGGCTACACCTTC
clone size: once; V gene: TRBV24-1; D gene: -; J gene: TRBJ1-1; CDR3 protein: CATSDPDSTEAFF; CDR3 DNA: TGTGCCACCAGTGATCCGGACAGCACTGAAGCTTTCTTT
clone size: -; V gene: TRBV28; D gene: TRBD1; J gene: TRBJ1-5; CDR3 protein: CASSSNTVGQGGQPQNF; CDR3 DNA: TGTGCCAGCAGTTCTAACACCGTTGGACAGGGGGGTCAGCCCCAGAATTTT
clone size: few; V gene: TRBV7-9; D gene: -; J gene: TRBJ2-3; CDR3 protein: CASSPRATRETDTQYF; CDR3 DNA: TGTGCCAGCAGCCCGAGGGCGACACGGGAGACAGATACGCAGTATTTT
clone size: many; V gene: TRBV6-1; D gene: TRBD2; J gene: TRBJ2-1; CDR3 protein: CASSTRTSGSSYNEQFF; CDR3 DNA: TGTGCCAGCAGTACCCGGACTAGCGGGAGCTCCTACAATGAGCAGTTCTTC
clone size: -; V gene: TRBV2; D gene: TRBD2; J gene: TRBJ2-7; CDR3 protein: CASSERLAGASYEQYF; CDR3 DNA: TGTGCCAGCAGTGAGCGTCTAGCGGGGGCCTCCTACGAGCAGTACTTC
clone size: few; V gene: TRBV12-3/TRBV12-4; D gene: -; J gene: TRBJ2-1; CDR3 protein: CASTPGSSYNEQFF; CDR3 DNA: TGTGCCAGCACCCCAGGGAGCTCCTACAATGAGCAGTTCTTC
clone size: few; V gene: TRBV28; D gene: -; J gene: TRBJ1-6; CDR3 protein: CASSLRPPGRKNSPLHF; CDR3 DNA: TGTGCCAGCAGTTTACGGCCCCCGGGACGGAAAAATTCACCCCTCCACTTT
clone size: -; V gene: TRBV11-2; D gene: TRBD1; J gene: TRBJ2-1; CDR3 protein: CASSYRQGPYNEQFF; CDR3 DNA: TGTGCCAGCAGTTACCGACAGGGCCCCTACAATGAGCAGTTCTTC
clone size: -; V gene: TRBV4-1; D gene: -; J gene: TRBJ1-5; CDR3 protein: CASSPEGTSNQPQHF; CDR3 DNA: TGCGCCAGCAGCCCCGAAGGGACTAGCAATCAGCCCCAGCATTTT
clone size: few; V gene: TRBV7-9; D gene: -; J gene: TRBJ1-1; CDR3 protein: CASSPHTNTEAFF; CDR3 DNA: TGTGCCAGCAGCCCCCACACGAACACTGAAGCTTTCTTT
clone size: few; V gene: TRBV11-2; D gene: TRBD2; J gene: TRBJ2-5; CDR3 protein: CASSSRTSKETQYF; CDR3 DNA: TGTGCCAGCAGCTCCCGGACTAGCAAAGAGACCCAGTACTTC
clone size: few; V gene: TRBV7-9; D gene: -; J gene: TRBJ2-1; CDR3 protein: CASSSGLSEQFF; CDR3 DNA: TGTGCCAGCAGCTCGGGACTTTCTGAGCAGTTCTTC
clone size: few; V gene: TRBV7-6; D gene: -; J gene: TRBJ2-7; CDR3 protein: CASSYIDRSSEQYF; CDR3 DNA: TGTGCCAGCAGCTATATCGACAGGTCCTCCGAGCAGTACTTC
clone size: -; V gene: TRBV20-1; D gene: -; J gene: TRBJ2-2; CDR3 protein: CSARGTVELFF; CDR3 DNA: TGCAGTGCTAGAGGAACGGTCGAGCTGTTTTTT
clone size: -; V gene: TRBV11-2; D gene: -; J gene: TRBJ1-4; CDR3 protein: CASTYPTQSRATNEKLFF; CDR3 DNA: TGTGCCAGCACCTATCCGACCCAATCGAGGGCAACTAATGAAAAACTGTTTTTT
clone size: few; V gene: TRBV19; D gene: -; J gene: TRBJ2-7; CDR3 protein: CASSRLWGESSYEQYF; CDR3 DNA: TGTGCCAGTTCCCGACTGTGGGGAGAGAGCTCCTACGAGCAGTACTTC
clone size: -; V gene: TRBV12-3/TRBV12-4; D gene: -; J gene: TRBJ2-7; CDR3 protein: CASSGPGQGSPYEQYF; CDR3 DNA: TGTGCCAGCAGTGGACCCGGGCAGGGGAGTCCCTACGAGCAGTACTTC
clone size: -; V gene: TRBV18; D gene: TRBD2; J gene: TRBJ2-3; CDR3 protein: CASSPLDAGGTDTQYF; CDR3 DNA: TGTGCCAGCTCACCATTAGACGCCGGGGGGACAGATACGCAGTATTTT
clone size: many; V gene: TRBV6-1; D gene: TRBD2; J gene: TRBJ2-1; CDR3 protein: CASSPAGEYNEQFF; CDR3 DNA: TGTGCCAGCAGCCCAGCGGGAGAGTACAATGAGCAGTTCTTC
clone size: -; V gene: TRBV19; D gene: TRBD1; J gene: TRBJ1-5; CDR3 protein: CASSTAGTGVSLGQPQHF; CDR3 DNA: TGTGCCAGTAGTACCGCCGGGACAGGGGTGTCTTTGGGTCAGCCCCAGCATTTT